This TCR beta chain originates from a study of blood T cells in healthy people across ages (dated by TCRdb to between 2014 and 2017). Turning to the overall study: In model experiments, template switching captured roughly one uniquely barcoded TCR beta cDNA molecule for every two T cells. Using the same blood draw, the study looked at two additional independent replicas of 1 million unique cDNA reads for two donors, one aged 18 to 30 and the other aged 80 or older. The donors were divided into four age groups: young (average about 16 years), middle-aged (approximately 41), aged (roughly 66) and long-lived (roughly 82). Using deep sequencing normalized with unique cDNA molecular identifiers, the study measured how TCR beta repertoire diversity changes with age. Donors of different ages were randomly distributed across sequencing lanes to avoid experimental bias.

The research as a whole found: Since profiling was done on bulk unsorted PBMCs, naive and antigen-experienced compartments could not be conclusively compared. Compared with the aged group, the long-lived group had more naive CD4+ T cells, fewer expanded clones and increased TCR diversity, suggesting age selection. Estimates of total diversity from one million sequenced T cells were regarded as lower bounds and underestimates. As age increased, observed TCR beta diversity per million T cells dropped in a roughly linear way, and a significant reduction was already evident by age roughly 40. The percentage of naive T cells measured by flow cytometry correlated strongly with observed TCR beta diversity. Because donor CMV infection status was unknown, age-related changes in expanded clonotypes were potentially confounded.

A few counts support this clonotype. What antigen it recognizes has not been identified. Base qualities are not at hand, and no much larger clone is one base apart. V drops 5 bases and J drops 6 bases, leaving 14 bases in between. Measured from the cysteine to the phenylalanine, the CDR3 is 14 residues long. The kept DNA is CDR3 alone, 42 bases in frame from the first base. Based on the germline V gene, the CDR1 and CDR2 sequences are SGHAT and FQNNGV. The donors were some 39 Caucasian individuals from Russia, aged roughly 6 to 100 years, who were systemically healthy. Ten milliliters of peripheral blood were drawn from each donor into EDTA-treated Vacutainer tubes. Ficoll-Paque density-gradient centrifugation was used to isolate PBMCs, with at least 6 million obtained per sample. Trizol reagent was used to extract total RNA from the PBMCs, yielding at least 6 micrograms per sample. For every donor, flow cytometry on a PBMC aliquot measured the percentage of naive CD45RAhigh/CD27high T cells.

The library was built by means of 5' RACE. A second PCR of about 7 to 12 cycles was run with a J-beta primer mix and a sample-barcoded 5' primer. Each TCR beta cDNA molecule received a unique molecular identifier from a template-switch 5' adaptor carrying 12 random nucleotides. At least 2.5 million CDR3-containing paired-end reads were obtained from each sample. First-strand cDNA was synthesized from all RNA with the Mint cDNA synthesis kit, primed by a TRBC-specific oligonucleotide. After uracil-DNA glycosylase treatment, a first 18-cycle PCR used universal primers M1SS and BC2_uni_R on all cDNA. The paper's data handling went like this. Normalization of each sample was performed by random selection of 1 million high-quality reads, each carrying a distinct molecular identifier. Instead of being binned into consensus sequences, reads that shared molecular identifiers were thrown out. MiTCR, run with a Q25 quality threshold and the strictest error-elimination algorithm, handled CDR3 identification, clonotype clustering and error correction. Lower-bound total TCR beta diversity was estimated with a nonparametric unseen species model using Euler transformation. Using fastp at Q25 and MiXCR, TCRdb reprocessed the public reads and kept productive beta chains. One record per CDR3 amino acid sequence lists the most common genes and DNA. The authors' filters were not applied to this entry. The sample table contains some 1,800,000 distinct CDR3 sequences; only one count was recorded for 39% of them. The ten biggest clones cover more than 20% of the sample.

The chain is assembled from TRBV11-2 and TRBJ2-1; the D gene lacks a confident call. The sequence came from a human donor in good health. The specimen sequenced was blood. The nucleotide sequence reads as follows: TGTGCCAGCAGCGCAGGAGTCGGACCCAATGAGCAGTTCTTC. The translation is CASSAGVGPNEQFF.